The 19 T cell receptor beta chains listed next were all sequenced from one sample in a study of beta chain bispecific antibodies for T cell cancers. One entry per CDR3 protein results from TCRdb running MiXCR on the 5' RACE reads. Among tens of thousands of distinct CDR3 sequences, about 2% were seen once, and the ten largest hold around 5.2%. Study findings and constraints: The TRBV12-3 share of total TRBV signal fell more than 98% after anti-TRBV12 rather than anti-CD19 exposure. Most targeted TRBV signal came from the leukemia cell line cells, not normal T cells.

Either OKT3 anti-CD3 antibody or CD3/CD28 beads expanded T cells from blood mononuclear cells over about three days. No cognate antigen is known for these TCRs. Sequencing used healthy donor T cells cultured with leukemia cells, obtained from a culture containing a bispecific antibody targeting TCR Vbeta12. Receptors were obtained from a human donor in good health. Some clones in this sample may be carry-over from other donors' samples.

In this sample, this clonotype turned up many times. The chain joins TRBV5-1 to TRBJ1-2; D gene unclear. Germline V CDR1 and CDR2: SGHRS, YFSETQ. The CDR3 runs 13 residues. V lost 3 bases and J 2 bases, leaving 8 bases between the germline ends. The CDR3 spells CASSSGANYGYTF. The CDR3 nucleotides read TGCGCCAGCAGCTCGGGCGCGAACTATGGCTACACCTTC.

This clonotype was recorded at least ten times. The gene calls are TRBV7-9 and TRBJ1-5; TRBD1 agrees at 7 bases. This CDR3 comprises 14 residues. Trimming at V came to 5 bases and at J to 5 bases, leaving 6 bases not matched to a gene. Germline V gene sequence: CDR1 SEHNR, CDR2 FQNEAQ (reference sequence). CDR3 nucleotides: TGTGCCAGCAGCCCAGGGGGAGGGGATCAGCCCCAGCATTTT. It codes for CASSPGGGDQPQHF.

This clonotype was counted at least ten times. The genes are TRBV7-9 and TRBJ2-1, with unresolved D. The length of the CDR3 is 15 residues. Trimming took 1 base from V and 8 from J, leaving 15 bases between them. In germline, CDR1 is SEHNR, CDR2 FQNEAQ (reference sequence). The CDR3 DNA reads as TGTGCCAGCAGCTTAGTGAGTCCCGGAGACGATGAGCAGTTCTTC. Translation gives CASSLVSPGDDEQFF.

This clonotype was seen ten or more times. J is TRBJ1-1 and V is TRBV19; D gene ambiguous. CDR3 size: 13 residues. Germline V CDR1 and CDR2: LNHDA, SQIVND (reference sequence). Trimming shortened V by 8 bases and J by 1 base, and 11 bases separated the two germline ends. Here the CDR3 reads CASGSWGNTEAFF. DNA for the CDR3: TGTGCCAGTGGGAGTTGGGGGAACACTGAAGCTTTCTTT.

This clonotype was counted ten times or more. The genes are TRBV15 and TRBJ2-2; perhaps TRBD2 as D (5 bases). Trimming left V 3 bases short and J 6 bases short, with 14 bases between. The CDR3 runs to 15 residues. The germline V gene encodes CDR1 LNHNV and CDR2 YYDKDF (reference sequence). CDR3 coding DNA: TGTGCCACCAGCAGGGCCGAGGAGGCAGCCGGGGAGCTGTTTTTT. This codes for CATSRAEEAAGELFF.

The sample holds many counts of this clonotype. The chain is built from TRBV5-1 and TRBJ2-5; D is possibly TRBD1 (6 bases). The CDR3 loop spans 17 amino acids. V was pared by 4 bases and J by 4 bases, with 23 bases between. Per germline, CDR1 SGHRS and CDR2 YFSETQ. CDR3 sequence: CASSKIGQTIYGETQYF. In DNA, the CDR3 is TGCGCCAGCAGCAAGATCGGACAGACAATCTATGGAGAGACCCAGTACTTC.

Judged by abundance, this clonotype is medium-sized. This chain joins TRBV20-1 and TRBJ2-1, with 10 nucleotides matching TRBD2. Germline V lookup: CDR1 DFQATT, CDR2 SNEGSKA (reference sequence). The CDR3 contains 15 residues. Trimming cost V 3 bases and J 4 bases; bases outside gene matches: 6. CDR3 region: CSASLAGALYNEQFF. The CDR3, as DNA: TGCAGTGCTAGCCTAGCGGGGGCCTTATACAATGAGCAGTTCTTC.

This clonotype has a count of ten or more. This sequence joins TRBV30 and TRBJ1-1, with D possibly TRBD1 on 6 matching bases. There are 14 residues in the CDR3. The V end lost 0 bases, the J end lost 6 bases, and 14 bases lay between the germline ends. Germline lookup yields CDR1 GTSNPN and CDR2 SVGIG (reference sequence). This chain's CDR3 is CAWSVFISGAEAFF. CDR3 nucleotides: TGTGCCTGGAGTGTATTTATTTCAGGGGCTGAAGCTTTCTTT.

This clonotype was seen repeatedly, ten times or more. The J gene is TRBJ1-4, the V gene TRBV27, with D possibly TRBD1 on 6 matching bases. V lost 6 bases and J lost 8, with 10 bases in between. CDR1 and CDR2 from the germline V gene are MNHEY and SMNVEV (reference sequence). The CDR3 spans 12 residues. This CDR3 reads CASSQRGEKLFF. In DNA form, the CDR3 reads TGTGCCAGCAGCCAAAGGGGGGAAAAACTGTTTTTT.

This clonotype was detected many times. The chain combines TRBV5-5 with TRBJ2-7; D call uncertain. V gave up 2 bases and J gave up 0 bases, with 6 bases separating them. The CDR3 extends over 13 amino acids. The V gene's germline CDR1 is SGHKS and CDR2 YYEKEE (reference sequence). Here the CDR3 DNA reads TGTGCCAGCAGCTTTTACGGCTCCTACGAGCAGTACTTC. Encoded protein: CASSFYGSYEQYF.

This clonotype was seen ten or more times. The chain uses TRBV20-1 and TRBJ1-2; the D gene is possibly TRBD1 (6 bases). The CDR3 covers 12 residues. The germline gives CDR1 DFQATT, CDR2 SNEGSKA (reference sequence). V was pared by 3 bases and J by 4 bases, with 9 bases between. This chain's CDR3 is CSASGQSYGYTF. In nucleotides, the CDR3 is TGCAGTGCTAGTGGACAGTCCTATGGCTACACCTTC.

This clonotype was picked up many times. The chain has TRBV6-5 and TRBJ2-5; a weak D match, TRBD1 (6 bases). The CDR3 has 14 amino acids. CDR1 and CDR2 from the germline V gene are MNHEY and SVGAGI. Trimming cost V 2 bases and J 2 bases, with 9 bases left between them. CDR3 sequence (DNA): TGTGCCAGCAGTTACATACAGGGTCAAGAGACCCAGTACTTC. Amino acids: CASSYIQGQETQYF.

This clonotype was observed at least ten times. The V and J genes are TRBV28 and TRBJ2-5; D not resolved. Per the germline V gene, CDR1 is MDHEN and CDR2 is SYDVKM. This CDR3 is built from 14 residues. With 5 bases removed from V and 2 bases from J, the gap between germline ends came to 12 bases. The CDR3 loop is CASSRMSVQETQYF. CDR3 bases: TGTGCCAGCAGTCGGATGAGCGTACAAGAGACCCAGTACTTC.

At least ten counts were recorded for this clonotype. The V gene is TRBV27, the J gene TRBJ2-7, with 8 bases aligning to TRBD1. Germline assignment: CDR1 MNHEY and CDR2 SMNVEV (reference sequence). The CDR3 is 14 residues long. V trimming: 6 bases; J trimming: 0 bases; junction bases outside the gene matches: 4. CDR3 protein: CASRRQGSSYEQYF. CDR3 coding DNA: TGTGCCAGCAGGAGACAGGGGAGCTCCTACGAGCAGTACTTC.

This clonotype is deemed medium-sized. The chain recombines TRBV6-1 with TRBJ2-1, with D perhaps matching TRBD1 (5 bases). Germline V gene data show CDR1 as MNHNS and CDR2 as SASEGT. The CDR3 loop spans 14 amino acids. V gave up 2 bases and J gave up 13 bases, with 18 bases separating them. This chain's CDR3 is CASSENLYRQDQFF. DNA of the CDR3: TGTGCCAGCAGTGAAAATCTTTACAGGCAGGATCAGTTCTTC.

The sample holds many counts of this clonotype. The chain couples TRBV7-9 to TRBJ2-7; no firm D call. V lost 6 bases and J lost 1, with 7 bases in between. The CDR3 runs 12 residues. The germline CDR1 and CDR2 sequences are SEHNR and FQNEAQ (reference sequence). The CDR3 bases are TGTGCCAGCAGTTGGGTTTCCTACGAGCAGTACTTC. This codes for CASSWVSYEQYF. The complete variable domain, with remaining parts taken from reference TRBV7-9 and TRBJ2-7, reads DTGVSQNPRHKITKRGQNVTFRCDPISEHNRLYWYRQTLGQGPEFLTYFQNEAQLEKSRLLSDRFSAERPKGSFSTLEIQRTEQGDSAMYLCASSWVSYEQYFGPGTRLTVT.

There are many counts of this clonotype. This rearrangement joins TRBV29-1 to TRBJ2-2; D is ambiguous. The CDR3 spans 12 residues. V lost 6 bases to trimming and J lost 1 base, with 6 bases between them. Germline assignment: CDR1 SQVTM and CDR2 ANQGSEA. The CDR3 protein is CSVRQNTGELFF. As DNA, the CDR3 is TGCAGCGTCCGCCAGAACACCGGGGAGCTGTTTTTT.

This clonotype was counted at least ten times. The rearrangement joins TRBV18 to TRBJ2-2; 7 bases are shared with TRBD1. The J segment lost 5 bases and the V segment lost 3 bases, leaving 3 bases of the junction unmatched. The CDR3 runs to 14 residues. Germline V lookup: CDR1 KGHSH, CDR2 LQKENI. CDR3 in DNA: TGTGCCAGCTCACCGAGACAGGGTACCGGGGAGCTGTTTTTT. It yields the protein CASSPRQGTGELFF.

This clonotype turned up a few times. This could be a read error, since a much larger clone is one nucleotide away. This sequence joins TRBV18 and TRBJ1-4; no definite D call. Germline V gene data show CDR1 as KGHSH and CDR2 as LQKENI. CDR3 length equals 13 residues. CDR3 in amino acids: CASSPGVEEKPFF. CDR3 sequence (DNA): TGTGCCAGCTCACCAGGGGTGGAGGAAAAACCGTTTTTT.